This T cell receptor (beta chain) comes out of a study of T cells in Graves' hyperthyroidism and ophthalmopathy. Overall study findings and caveats: In the analysis, a 13 V-J model separated ophthalmopathy from stable hyperthyroidism.

An absence of ophthalmopathy progression within 18 months meant stable Graves' hyperthyroidism. Patients aged 18 to 65 had newly diagnosed hyperthyroidism lasting under 2 months. Exclusion of a patient resulted from uncontrolled infection, other autoimmune disease, pregnancy or lactation. Authors of the study amplified TCR beta CDR3 regions from RNA transcripts. A set of HTBI primers served as the primers for a first-round RT-PCR of the TCR CDR3. Each CDR3 protein is one row after TCRdb ran MiXCR on the multiplex PCR reads. Here the sample spans just over 550,000 distinct CDR3 sequences, around 46% being singletons. Germline V gene sequence: CDR1 SQVTM, CDR2 ANQGSEA. The CDR3 contains 9 residues. With regard to this clonotype: Antigen specificity is unknown.

The chain uses TRBV29-1 and TRBJ1-1, with a weak D call TRBD1 (6 bases). Input material: peripheral blood or thyroid tissue (not recorded which). The TCR originated in a woman between 18 and 29 years old with Graves' hyperthyroidism. Here the CDR3 reads CGGESEAFF. DNA for the CDR3: TGCGGGGGCGAATCGGAAGCTTTCTTT.